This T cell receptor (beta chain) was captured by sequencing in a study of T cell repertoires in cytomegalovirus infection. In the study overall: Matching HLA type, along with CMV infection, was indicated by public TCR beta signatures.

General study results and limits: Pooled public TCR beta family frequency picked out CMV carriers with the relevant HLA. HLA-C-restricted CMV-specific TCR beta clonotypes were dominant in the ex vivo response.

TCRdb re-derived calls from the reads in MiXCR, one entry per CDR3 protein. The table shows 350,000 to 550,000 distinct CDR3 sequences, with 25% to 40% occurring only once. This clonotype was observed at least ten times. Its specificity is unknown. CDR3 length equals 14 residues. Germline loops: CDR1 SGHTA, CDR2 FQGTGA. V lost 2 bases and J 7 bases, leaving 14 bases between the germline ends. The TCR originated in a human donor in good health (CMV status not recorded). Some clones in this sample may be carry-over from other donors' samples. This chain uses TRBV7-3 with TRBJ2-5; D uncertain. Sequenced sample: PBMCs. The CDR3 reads CASSLAGPSGTQYF. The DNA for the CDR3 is TGTGCCAGCAGCTTAGCAGGACCTTCAGGGACCCAGTACTTC.